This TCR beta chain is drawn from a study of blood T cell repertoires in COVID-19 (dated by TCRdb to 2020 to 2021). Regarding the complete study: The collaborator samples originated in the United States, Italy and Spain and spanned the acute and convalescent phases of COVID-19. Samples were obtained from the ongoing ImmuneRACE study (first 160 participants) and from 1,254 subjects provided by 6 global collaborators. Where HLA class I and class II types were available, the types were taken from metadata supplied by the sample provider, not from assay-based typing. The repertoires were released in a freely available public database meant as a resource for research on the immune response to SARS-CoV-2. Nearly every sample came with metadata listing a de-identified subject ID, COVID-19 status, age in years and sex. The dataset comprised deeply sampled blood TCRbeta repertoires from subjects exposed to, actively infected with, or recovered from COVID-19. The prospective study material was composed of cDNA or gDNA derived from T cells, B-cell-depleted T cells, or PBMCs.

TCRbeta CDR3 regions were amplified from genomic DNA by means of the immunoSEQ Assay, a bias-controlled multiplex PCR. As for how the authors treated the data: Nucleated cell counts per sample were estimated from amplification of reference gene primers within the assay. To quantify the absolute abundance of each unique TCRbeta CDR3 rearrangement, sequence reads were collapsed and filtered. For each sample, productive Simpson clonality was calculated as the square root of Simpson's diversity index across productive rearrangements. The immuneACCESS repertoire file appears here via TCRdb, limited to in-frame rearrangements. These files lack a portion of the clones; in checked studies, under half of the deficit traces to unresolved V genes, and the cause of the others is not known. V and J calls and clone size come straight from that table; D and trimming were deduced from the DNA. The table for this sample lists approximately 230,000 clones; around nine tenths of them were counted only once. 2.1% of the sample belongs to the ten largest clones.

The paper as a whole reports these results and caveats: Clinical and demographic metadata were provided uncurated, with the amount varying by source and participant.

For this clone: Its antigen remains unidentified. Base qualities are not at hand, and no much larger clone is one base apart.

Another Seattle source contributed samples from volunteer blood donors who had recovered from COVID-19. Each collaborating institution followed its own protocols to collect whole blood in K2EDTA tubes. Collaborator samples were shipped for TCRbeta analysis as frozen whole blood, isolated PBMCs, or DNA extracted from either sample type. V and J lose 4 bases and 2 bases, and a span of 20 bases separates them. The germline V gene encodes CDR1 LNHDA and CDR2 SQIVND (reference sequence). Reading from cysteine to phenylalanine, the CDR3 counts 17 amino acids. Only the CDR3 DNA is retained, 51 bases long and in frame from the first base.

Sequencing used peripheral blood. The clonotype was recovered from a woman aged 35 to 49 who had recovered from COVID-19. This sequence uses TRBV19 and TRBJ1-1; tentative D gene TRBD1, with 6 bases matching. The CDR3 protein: CASSTWMDSRRNTEAFF. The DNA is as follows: TGTGCCAGTAGTACCTGGATGGACAGCCGAAGAAACACTGAAGCTTTCTTT. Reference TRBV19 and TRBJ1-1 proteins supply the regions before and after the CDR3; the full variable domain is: DGGITQSPKYLFRKEGQNVTLSCEQNLNHDAMYWYRQDPGQGLRLIYYSQIVNDFQKGDIAEGYSVSREKKESFPLTVTSAQKNPTAFYLCASSTWMDSRRNTEAFFGQGTRLTVV.